Below, one T cell receptor beta chain is given with its context. What it recognizes is unknown. The entry originates in a study of human CD8 memory T cell subsets. Findings and caveats of the study: When diversity was estimated with Chao1, stem-like memory T cells appeared more diverse than precursor exhausted T cells. Repertoires of stem-like memory and precursor exhausted T cells showed minimal mutual overlap.

Germline-derived CDR1 and CDR2 are LNHDA and SQIVND (reference sequence). The CDR3 extends over 16 amino acids. Generation of TCR beta libraries used UMI-labeled 5' RACE. TCRdb re-called the 5' RACE reads and shows each CDR3 protein once, DNA omitted. This listing includes about 11,000 distinct CDR3 sequences. It was negative magnetic separation that enriched the total CD8+ T cells. RNA came from duplicate vials of approximately 150,000 sorted CD8+ T cells per subset. Sequenced input: CD8+ stem-like memory T cells (TSCM and TCM) sorted from PBMCs. The sample's subset: stem-like memory CD8 T cells (TSTEM), CCR7+ PD-1- TIGIT-. The chain uses TRBV19 and TRBJ2-7; the TRBD2 assignment by TCRdb is unverifiable without DNA. The TCR comes from a human donor in good health. This CDR3 is CASSIDRGTLPYEQYF. Filled out from reference TRBV19 and TRBJ2-7, the complete variable domain reads DGGITQSPKYLFRKEGQNVTLSCEQNLNHDAMYWYRQDPGQGLRLIYYSQIVNDFQKGDIAEGYSVSREKKESFPLTVTSAQKNPTAFYLCASSIDRGTLPYEQYFGPGTRLTVT.